The text below deals with one T cell receptor beta chain. Antigen unknown. If patients had autoimmune disease history or systemic immunosuppression, they were excluded. The study sampled blood at baseline, cycle 4 day 1, and cycle 7 day 1. This sample stems from a study of OX40 agonist ivuxolimab in advanced cancers. Study conclusions and caveats: Among the nonresponders, some also had low normalized T-cell clonal expansion. The investigators did not determine what antigen specificity the expanded peripheral T cells had.

Some clones are missing from TCRdb's copy, which holds only in-frame ones; the method was immunoSEQ multiplex PCR. The sample records about 67,000 clones, 65% to 85% being singletons. Sequenced material: CD4+ or CD8+ T cells sorted from blood, taken in a trial of the OX40 agonist ivuxolimab. The sequence came from an adult with an advanced solid tumor such as melanoma, head and neck, liver or kidney cancer.

The CDR3 sequence is CASSDLGMIDQPQHF. The DNA for the CDR3 is TGTGCCAGCAGTGATCTGGGAATGATCGATCAGCCCCAGCATTTT. The gene calls are TRBV2 and TRBJ1-5; D uncertain. The length of the CDR3 is 15 residues. Per germline, CDR1 SNHLY and CDR2 FYNNEI. The V and J ends lost 3 bases and 5 bases respectively, with 14 bases between them.